A single sample is the source of the 18 T cell receptor beta chains below, sequenced in a study of regulatory T cells in long-lasting Graves disease. Arm-PCR with iRepertoire HTBI primers amplified the CDR3 regions for these TCR beta libraries. TCRdb passed the multiplex PCR reads through MiXCR, listing each CDR3 protein once. The profile shows fewer than 650,000 distinct CDR3 sequences, around 15% of them singletons. Time point meaning: newly diagnosed GD, antithyroid drugs for less than 3 months. Extracted RNA from PBMCs served as the source of the TCR library. These data are also associated with another study on T cells in Graves' hyperthyroidism and ophthalmopathy.

The material was peripheral blood mononuclear cells (PBMCs), obtained at new diagnosis, from a patient treated with antithyroid drugs. Receptors originate from a man younger than 35 with Graves disease.

This clonotype has a count of ten or more. The chain employs TRBV20-1 and TRBJ2-7; D not certain. This CDR3 region has 15 residues. The germline gives CDR1 DFQATT, CDR2 SNEGSKA (reference sequence). Trimming pared 0 bases from V and 1 base from J, leaving 13 bases between. The CDR3: CSARDLKGLSYEQYF. CDR3 DNA: TGCAGTGCTAGAGATTTGAAAGGGCTGTCCTACGAGCAGTACTTC.

This chain uses TRBV5-4 with TRBJ2-2, with 10 nucleotides matching TRBD2. The CDR3 runs 16 residues. J was trimmed by 7 bases and V by 4 bases; bases with no gene match: 10. The germline CDR1 and CDR2 sequences are SGHNT and YYREEE (reference sequence). The CDR3 DNA sequence: TGTGCCAGCAGCCCCGTCGGGACTAGCGTGGGCGGGGAGCTGTTTTTT. This sequence encodes CASSPVGTSVGGELFF. The full variable domain, rest sourced from reference TRBV5-4 and TRBJ2-2, is ETGVTQSPTHLIKTRGQQVTLRCSSQSGHNTVSWYQQALGQGPQFIFQYYREEENGRGNFPPRFSGLQFPNYSSELNVNALELDDSALYLCASSPVGTSVGGELFFGEGSRLTVL.

This clonotype was detected many times. The genes are TRBV5-5 and TRBJ2-5; TRBD2 agrees at 8 bases. V lost 3 bases to trimming and J lost 5 bases; unmatched junction nucleotides: 9. The germline V gene has CDR1 SGHKS and CDR2 YYEKEE (reference sequence). There are 15 residues in the CDR3. CDR3 sequence (DNA): TGTGCCAGCAGCTCGGGACTAGTTTCTTCGGAGACCCAGTACTTC. The encoded protein is CASSSGLVSSETQYF.

This clonotype was observed many times. The V call is TRBV29-1, the J call TRBJ1-2; D is perhaps TRBD1 (5 bases). CDR1 is SQVTM, CDR2 ANQGSEA, per germline. This CDR3 is built from 13 residues. V lost 4 bases and J lost 2, with 11 bases in between. CDR3 in amino acids: CSVAYRSNYGYTF. Written as DNA, the CDR3 is TGCAGCGTTGCCTACAGGAGCAACTATGGCTACACCTTC.

This clonotype occurred many times. CDR3 DNA sequence: TGTGCCAGCAGTTCCCTCGGACCGAGCAATGAGCAGTTCTTC. It yields the protein CASSSLGPSNEQFF. This rearrangement joins TRBV28 to TRBJ2-1, with D uncertain. V dropped 4 bases and J dropped 6 bases, with 13 bases sitting between them. From germline, CDR1 is MDHEN and CDR2 SYDVKM. CDR3 length: 14 residues.

This clonotype was found a few times. The CDR3 DNA reads TGTGCCAGCAGCGTGATAGCGGGGGAATGGAATGAGCAGTTCTTC. Translated, it gives CASSVIAGEWNEQFF. The chain combines TRBV9 with TRBJ2-1, with 9 bases identical to TRBD2. V lost 2 bases, J lost 7 bases, and 7 bases stayed unmatched. CDR1 and CDR2 (germline): SGDLS, YYNGEE. The CDR3 is 15 residues long.

This clonotype was seen more than once but under ten times. The chain has TRBV30 and TRBJ2-1, with a possible D match to TRBD1 (6 bases). Trimming stripped 3 bases from V and 6 bases from J, with 12 bases between. The germline CDR1 and CDR2 sequences are GTSNPN and SVGIG (reference sequence). The CDR3 is made up of 13 amino acids. The CDR3, as DNA: TGTGCCTGGAGACTCGGACAGAGCAATGAGCAGTTCTTC. It specifies CAWRLGQSNEQFF. The variable domain in full, completed from reference TRBV30 and TRBJ2-1, reads SQTIHQWPATLVQPVGSPLSLECTVEGTSNPNLYWYRQAAGRGLQLLFYSVGIGQISSEVPQNLSASRPQDRQFILSSKKLLLSDSGFYLCAWRLGQSNEQFFGPGTRLTVL.

This clonotype was detected many times. The rearrangement links TRBV12-3 or TRBV12-4 to TRBJ2-2; TRBD2 matches at 10 bases. With V trimmed by 3 bases and J by 7 bases, 8 bases remained unmatched. The length of the CDR3 is 16 residues. CDR3 DNA: TGTGCCAGCAGTTTGTCAGCGGGAGGGCCGGGCGGGGAGCTGTTTTTT. Its protein is CASSLSAGGPGGELFF.

This clonotype was recorded at least ten times. The chain couples TRBV10-2 to TRBJ2-3; 13 nucleotides match TRBD2. The length of the CDR3 is 15 residues. CDR1 and CDR2 from the germline V gene are WSHSY and SAAADI. V lost 2 bases to trimming and J lost 8 bases; unmatched junction nucleotides: 4. The CDR3 DNA is TGCGCCAGCAGTGAGGGACTAGCGGGAGTTGGTACGCAGTATTTT. This encodes CASSEGLAGVGTQYF.

Many counts were recorded for this clonotype. The chain joins TRBV7-2 to TRBJ2-7; D uncertain. The CDR3 length is 14 residues. V was pared by 5 bases and J by 6 bases, with 17 bases between. Germline V lookup: CDR1 SGHTA, CDR2 FQGNSA. The CDR3 spells CASSPSAARREQYF. CDR3 nucleotide sequence: TGTGCCAGCAGCCCCTCGGCGGCTAGGCGCGAGCAGTACTTC.

The CDR3 DNA follows: TGTGCCAGCAGCGTCGGGACTAGCGGGAGCTACGGTGAGCAGTTCTTC. This encodes CASSVGTSGSYGEQFF. This chain joins TRBV9 and TRBJ2-1; 14 bases align to TRBD2. The germline gives CDR1 SGDLS, CDR2 YYNGEE. Trimming took 2 bases from V and 9 from J; bases not matched to a gene: 7. The CDR3 runs to 16 residues. The full variable domain, completed using reference TRBV9 and TRBJ2-1, is DSGVTQTPKHLITATGQRVTLRCSPRSGDLSVYWYQQSLDQGLQFLIQYYNGEERAKGNILERFSAQQFPDLHSELNLSSLELGDSALYFCASSVGTSGSYGEQFFGPGTRLTVL.

Many counts were recorded for this clonotype. V gene TRBV20-1 combines with J gene TRBJ1-6; tentatively, D is TRBD1 (5 bases). The CDR3 sequence is 17 residues long. V gave up 0 bases and J gave up 7 bases, with 19 bases separating them. Germline CDR1 is DFQATT and CDR2 is SNEGSKA (reference sequence). CDR3: CSARERGTDRSNSPLHF. The CDR3 region has the DNA TGCAGTGCTAGAGAGCGTGGGACGGATCGTTCCAATTCACCCCTCCACTTT.

The chain recombines TRBV9 with TRBJ2-1; 10 bases agree with TRBD2. The CDR3 spans 18 residues. Trimming removed 0 bases from V and 1 base from J; junction bases left unmatched: 7. Germline assignment: CDR1 SGDLS and CDR2 YYNGEE. Here the CDR3 reads CASSVGSASGSSYNEQFF. The CDR3 coding sequence is TGTGCCAGCAGCGTAGGGTCGGCTAGCGGGAGTTCCTACAATGAGCAGTTCTTC.

This clonotype was seen many times. The chain uses TRBV7-9 and TRBJ2-1, with TRBD2 identical over 13 bases. CDR3 length equals 17 residues. The ends lost 0 bases at V and 4 bases at J; junction bases unmatched: 3. Germline V gene data show CDR1 as SEHNR and CDR2 as FQNEAQ (reference sequence). CDR3 loop: CASSLAGLAGIYNEQFF. The CDR3 nucleotides are TGTGCCAGCAGCTTAGCGGGACTAGCGGGGATATACAATGAGCAGTTCTTC. The full variable domain, its missing parts supplied by reference TRBV7-9 and TRBJ2-1, is DTGVSQNPRHKITKRGQNVTFRCDPISEHNRLYWYRQTLGQGPEFLTYFQNEAQLEKSRLLSDRFSAERPKGSFSTLEIQRTEQGDSAMYLCASSLAGLAGIYNEQFFGPGTRLTVL.

This clonotype was seen repeatedly, ten times or more. This chain links TRBV20-1 with TRBJ2-1, with a tentative D call TRBD2 (6 bases). CDR3 size: 13 residues. With 3 bases removed from V and 5 bases from J, the gap between germline ends came to 11 bases. CDR1 is DFQATT, CDR2 SNEGSKA, per germline (reference sequence). The CDR3 DNA is TGCAGTGCTAGGACGGGAGTGAACAATGAGCAGTTCTTC. It specifies CSARTGVNNEQFF.

This clonotype was found a few times. The gene calls are TRBV29-1 and TRBJ2-1, with D perhaps TRBD1 (5 bases). Trimming removed 3 bases from V and 9 bases from J, with 18 bases in between. Germline-derived CDR1 and CDR2 are SQVTM and ANQGSEA. The length of the CDR3 is 14 residues. This CDR3 is CSVEQVLRRGEQFF. The CDR3 DNA sequence: TGCAGCGTTGAGCAGGTCCTGAGAAGGGGTGAGCAGTTCTTC.

This clonotype was detected many times. The chain employs TRBV28 and TRBJ1-3, with 9 bases that match TRBD1. Germline values: CDR1 MDHEN, CDR2 SYDVKM. The CDR3 length is 16 residues. V lost 6 bases to trimming and J lost 4 bases; unmatched junction nucleotides: 10. Here the CDR3 DNA reads TGTGCCAGCAGACAACAGGGGGCTCGTAAGGGAAACACCATATATTTT. It yields the protein CASRQQGARKGNTIYF. The full variable domain, completed using reference TRBV28 and TRBJ1-3, is DVKVTQSSRYLVKRTGEKVFLECVQDMDHENMFWYRQDPGLGLRLIYFSYDVKMKEKGDIPEGYSVSREKKERFSLILESASTNQTSMYLCASRQQGARKGNTIYFGEGSWLTVV.

This clonotype was seen at least ten times. The chain carries TRBV13 and TRBJ2-7; no reliable D call. The CDR3 is 12 residues long. Trimming stripped 7 bases from V and 0 bases from J, with 7 bases between. The germline CDR1 and CDR2 sequences are PRHDT and FYEKMQ (reference sequence). Here the CDR3 DNA reads TGTGCCAGCAAAGGCGGCTCCTACGAGCAGTACTTC. Residues: CASKGGSYEQYF.